These 8 T cell receptor beta chains came from one sample sequenced in a study of blood T cell repertoires in COVID-19. Libraries were prepared by immunoSEQ multiplex PCR; TCRdb keeps only in-frame clonotypes and omits some of them. The sample yields some 180,000 clones, 88% seen once. The sequencing input was peripheral blood. These receptors were obtained from a man aged 50 to 59 with COVID-19, enrolled during active disease.

This chain links TRBV14 with TRBJ2-5; D unclear. This CDR3 has 15 residues. V gave up 3 bases and J gave up 0 bases, with 11 bases separating them. Germline V gives CDR1 SGHDN, CDR2 FVKESK. The DNA of the CDR3 is TGTGCCAGCAGCCACACCACAGAGAACCAAGAGACCCAGTACTTC. Encoded protein: CASSHTTENQETQYF.

The rearrangement joins TRBV5-5 to TRBJ2-7; D perhaps matches TRBD1 (5 bases). Germline CDR1 and CDR2: SGHKS and YYEKEE (reference sequence). The CDR3 consists of 16 residues. The V end was cut by 4 bases, the J end by 0 bases, with 17 bases between. The CDR3 DNA is TGTGCCAGCAGCACGTGGGCAGGGCCAAGCTCCTACGAGCAGTACTTC. It encodes CASSTWAGPSSYEQYF.

This rearrangement joins TRBV5-1 to TRBJ2-5, with a tentative D call TRBD1 (6 bases). V was cut by 5 bases and J by 2 bases, with 13 bases left in between. The CDR3 length is 14 residues. Per the germline V gene, CDR1 is SGHRS and CDR2 is YFSETQ. The CDR3: CASSWGPSQETQYF. DNA of the CDR3: TGCGCCAGCAGTTGGGGGCCTAGTCAAGAGACCCAGTACTTC.

This clone has a handful of counts. The chain combines TRBV29-1 with TRBJ1-1; 7 bases fit TRBD1. Per the germline V gene, CDR1 is SQVTM and CDR2 is ANQGSEA. CDR3 size: 13 residues. The V segment lost 2 bases and the J segment 1 base; nucleotides outside the gene matches: 1. The CDR3 region has the DNA TGCAGCGTTGAACGACAGGGGAACACTGAAGCTTTCTTT. It yields the protein CSVERQGNTEAFF. Variable domain in full (rest from reference TRBV29-1 and TRBJ1-1): SAVISQKPSRDICQRGTSLTIQCQVDSQVTMMFWYRQQPGQSLTLIATANQGSEATYESGFVIDKFPISRPNLTFSTLTVSNMSPEDSSIYLCSVERQGNTEAFFGQGTRLTVV.

The chain carries TRBV4-2 and TRBJ2-7, with TRBD2 identical over 7 bases. CDR3 size: 14 residues. The J segment lost 7 bases and the V segment lost 7 bases, leaving 13 bases of the junction unmatched. Germline CDR1 reads LGHNA; CDR2 reads YNFKEQ. This CDR3 is CASTSGGRAAEQYF. CDR3 nucleotides: TGTGCCAGCACCTCCGGAGGGAGGGCCGCTGAGCAGTACTTC.

The chain is built from TRBV27 and TRBJ1-6; D is uncertain. CDR1 is MNHEY and CDR2 is SMNVEV in the germline V gene (reference sequence). CDR3 size: 16 residues. Deletions cut 1 base from V and 7 bases from J, with 14 bases between. In nucleotides, the CDR3 is TGTGCCAGCAGTTTATTGGCAGTCCCCCAGAATTCACCCCTCCACTTT. This translates into CASSLLAVPQNSPLHF.

The V gene is TRBV5-1, the J gene TRBJ2-7; TRBD1 matches 11 bases. CDR1 and CDR2 (germline): SGHRS, YFSETQ. The CDR3 length is 17 residues. With V trimmed by 0 bases and J by 3 bases, 8 bases remained unmatched. The CDR3 nucleotides are TGCGCCAGCAGCTTGGACCCCGCGGGACAGGGGGTCTACGAGCAGTACTTC. It encodes CASSLDPAGQGVYEQYF.

The V call is TRBV2, the J call TRBJ2-2; 7 bases line up with TRBD2. Germline lookup yields CDR1 SNHLY and CDR2 FYNNEI. Losses at the gene ends were 5 bases for V and 7 bases for J; bases not matched to a gene: 10. The CDR3 sequence is 15 residues long. DNA for the CDR3: TGTGCCAGCAGTCCTCTTGGCGGGGGAGTCGGGGAGCTGTTTTTT. Translating gives CASSPLGGGVGELFF. Based on the CDR3 plus reference TRBV2 and TRBJ2-2, the full variable domain is EPEVTQTPSHQVTQMGQEVILRCVPISNHLYFYWYRQILGQKVEFLVSFYNNEISEKSEIFDDQFSVERPDGSNFTLKIRSTKLEDSAMYFCASSPLGGGVGELFFGEGSRLTVL.